The next 23 T cell receptor beta chains were all read from a single sample in a study of control samples from healthy donors and cancer patients. The data were produced by immunoSEQ multiplex PCR, yet TCRdb's version contains in-frame clones alone and is incomplete. This sample carries roughly 120,000 clones, 90% of them seen once, and the ten largest clones take roughly 4.4%. Material for sequencing was blood. All receptors derive from a human donor in good health. The donor label of this sample is uncertain.

This chain connects TRBV19 to TRBJ2-2; D is unclear. Germline V lookup: CDR1 LNHDA, CDR2 SQIVND (reference sequence). The V end was cut by 3 bases, the J end by 4 bases, with 6 bases between. The CDR3 is made up of 13 amino acids. The DNA of the CDR3 is TGTGCCAGTAGTATCCCGGTCACCGGGGAGCTGTTTTTT. This gives the protein CASSIPVTGELFF.

As concerns this clone: Other DNA sequences from this sample encode an identical CDR3 as well. The rearrangement uses TRBV5-1 and TRBJ1-2; no reliable D call. Trimming left V 0 bases short and J 2 bases short, with 8 bases between. The CDR3 covers 14 residues. The germline gives CDR1 SGHRS, CDR2 YFSETQ. Here the CDR3 DNA reads TGCGCCAGCAGCTTGGAGGCATTGAACTATGGCTACACCTTC. It is translated as CASSLEALNYGYTF.

The rearrangement joins TRBV7-9 to TRBJ2-2, with TRBD1 identical over 7 bases. The junction had 7 bases not matched to a gene; V was cut back by 5 bases and J by 4 bases. Germline CDR1 reads SEHNR; CDR2 reads FQNEAQ (reference sequence). The CDR3 is made up of 15 amino acids. The CDR3 DNA reads as TGTGCCAGCAGCCCTGACAGGGTAGGCACCGGGGAGCTGTTTTTT. This gives the protein CASSPDRVGTGELFF.

The chain combines TRBV12-5 with TRBJ2-7, with D perhaps being TRBD1 or TRBD2 (5 bases each). There are 13 residues in the CDR3. The germline gives CDR1 LGHNT, CDR2 FRNRAP. Trimming cost V 7 bases and J 7 bases, with 17 bases left between them. The DNA for the CDR3 is TGTGCTAGTGCATTGGGACCGCTAATAGAGCAGTACTTC. Translation: CASALGPLIEQYF.

V and J are TRBV18 and TRBJ2-7; 9 bases align to TRBD1. The V gene end was trimmed by 5 bases and the J gene end by 2 bases; junction bases not matched to a gene: 4. The CDR3 extends over 14 amino acids. The germline V gene encodes CDR1 KGHSH and CDR2 LQKENI. The CDR3 nucleotides are TGTGCCAGCTCAACCGGGACAGGGCCCTACGAGCAGTACTTC. It codes for CASSTGTGPYEQYF.

The chain is built from TRBV7-6 and TRBJ1-4; tentatively, D is TRBD1 (5 bases). V was cut by 2 bases and J by 8 bases, with 9 bases left in between. The CDR3 totals 13 residues. Per the germline V gene, CDR1 is SGHVS and CDR2 is FNYEAQ. The CDR3 nucleotides read TGTGCCAGCAGCTTAACGTGGGGGGAAAAACTGTTTTTT. Its translation is CASSLTWGEKLFF.

This rearrangement joins TRBV7-6 to TRBJ2-5; TRBD2 matches at 8 bases. CDR3 length: 15 amino acids. Germline-derived CDR1 and CDR2 are SGHVS and FNYEAQ. The V and J ends lost 6 bases and 3 bases, in that order; junction bases with no gene match: 9. DNA for the CDR3: TGTGCCAGCAGTTTTGGGACTAGAGTGGAAGAGACCCAGTACTTC. This encodes CASSFGTRVEETQYF.

The chain joins TRBV3-1 (or the pseudogene TRBV3-2) to TRBJ2-1; the D gene is possibly TRBD1 (6 bases). The V gene's germline CDR1 is LGHDT and CDR2 YNNKEL (reference sequence). This CDR3 is 16 amino acids long. The V end lost 4 bases, the J end lost 8 bases, and 21 bases lay between the germline ends. The CDR3 loop reads CASSLKVPAGAYEQFF. Written as DNA, the CDR3 is TGTGCCAGCAGCCTCAAGGTCCCCGCAGGGGCGTATGAGCAGTTCTTC.

The CDR3 DNA sequence: TGTGCCAGCAGCTTGGGAGTGGGAAGCCTACGATCTGGAAACACCATATATTTT. It encodes CASSLGVGSLRSGNTIYF. The rearrangement uses TRBV5-6 and TRBJ1-3; the D is unclear. Trimming took 0 bases from V and 1 from J, leaving 17 bases between them. Germline V gene sequence: CDR1 SGHDT, CDR2 YYEEEE. This CDR3 is 18 amino acids long.

The gene calls are TRBV30 and TRBJ2-7, with TRBD2 matching over 9 bases. This CDR3 contains 15 residues. V was pared by 1 base and J by 6 bases, with 10 bases of the junction left unmatched. Germline V gene data show CDR1 as GTSNPN and CDR2 as SVGIG (reference sequence). In nucleotides, the CDR3 is TGTGCCTGGAGTGAATCCGTTAGCGGGGGTGGCGAGCAGTACTTC. This sequence encodes CAWSESVSGGGEQYF.

The chain uses TRBV24-1 and TRBJ1-2, with TRBD1 matching 11 bases. This CDR3 has 15 residues. CDR1 KGHDR and CDR2 SFDVKD come from the germline V gene. V lost 4 bases, J lost 6 bases, and 6 bases stayed unmatched. The CDR3 region is CATSDSRTGGDGYTF. The CDR3 DNA reads TGTGCCACCAGTGACTCCCGGACAGGGGGCGATGGCTACACCTTC.

DNA of the CDR3: TGTGCCAGCAAACTATCCCGGGAGTCTCTTTATGAGCAGTTCTTC. It specifies CASKLSRESLYEQFF. The rearrangement joins TRBV6-5 to TRBJ2-1; D possibly corresponds to TRBD2 (6 bases). Germline V CDR1 and CDR2: MNHEY, SVGAGI. Trimming shortened V by 7 bases and J by 8 bases, and 21 bases separated the two germline ends. The CDR3 has 15 residues.

The genes are TRBV10-1 and TRBJ2-1; D call uncertain. Per the germline V gene, CDR1 is WNHNN and CDR2 is SYGVQD (reference sequence). The V gene lost 3 bases and the J gene lost 7 bases, with 10 bases spanning the gap. This CDR3 spans 13 amino acids. The CDR3 DNA reads TGCGCCAGCAGTGAACACTTAGATAATGAGCAGTTCTTC. This codes for CASSEHLDNEQFF.

The chain combines TRBV28 with TRBJ1-1, with 7 nucleotides matching TRBD1. In germline, CDR1 is MDHEN, CDR2 SYDVKM. The CDR3 totals 14 residues. J was trimmed by 0 bases and V by 11 bases; bases with no gene match: 9. In DNA form, the CDR3 reads TGTGCCGCCAGGGGGGCGGGTGTGAACACTGAAGCTTTCTTT. This encodes CAARGAGVNTEAFF. Full variable domain (outside the CDR3, taken from reference TRBV28 and TRBJ1-1): DVKVTQSSRYLVKRTGEKVFLECVQDMDHENMFWYRQDPGLGLRLIYFSYDVKMKEKGDIPEGYSVSREKKERFSLILESASTNQTSMYLCAARGAGVNTEAFFGQGTRLTVV.

V is TRBV5-4 and J is TRBJ2-7, with TRBD2 matching over 11 bases. CDR1 SGHNT and CDR2 YYREEE come from the germline V gene (reference sequence). The CDR3 extends over 14 amino acids. Trimming at V came to 4 bases and at J to 5 bases, leaving 5 bases not matched to a gene. The CDR3 region has the DNA TGTGCCAGCAGCAAGACTAGCGGGGAAGACGAGCAGTACTTC. Translating it yields CASSKTSGEDEQYF.

This clone was observed a single time. Different DNA sequences within this sample yield the same CDR3. The V and J genes are TRBV30 and TRBJ1-1; a weak D match, TRBD1 (5 bases). V was pared by 1 base and J by 0 bases, with 6 bases between. The CDR3 is 13 amino acids. Germline-derived CDR1 and CDR2 are GTSNPN and SVGIG (reference sequence). CDR3 amino acids: CAWSAGVNTEAFF. CDR3 nucleotides: TGTGCCTGGAGTGCGGGGGTGAACACTGAAGCTTTCTTT.

The chain recombines TRBV4-1 with TRBJ2-3, with D tentatively TRBD1 (6 bases). Deletions cut 4 bases from V and 4 bases from J, with 9 bases between. Per the germline V gene, CDR1 is MGHRA and CDR2 is YSYEKL. The CDR3 length is 13 residues. The DNA of the CDR3 is TGCGCCAGCAGCCCGTACAGGGCAGATACGCAGTATTTT. Its translation is CASSPYRADTQYF.

The V and J genes are TRBV3-1 (or the pseudogene TRBV3-2) and TRBJ1-3; D call uncertain. Germline CDR1 and CDR2: LGHDT and YNNKEL (reference sequence). This CDR3 has 14 residues. Trimming pared 3 bases from V and 0 bases from J, leaving 6 bases between. The DNA of the CDR3 is TGTGCCAGCAGCCAGGTCCCCTCTGGAAACACCATATATTTT. It is translated as CASSQVPSGNTIYF.

V gene TRBV12-3 or TRBV12-4 combines with J gene TRBJ1-1; D is unclear. V lost 5 bases, J lost 0 bases, and 4 bases lay in between. This CDR3 spans 12 amino acids. As DNA, the CDR3 is TGTGCCAGCAGTCAGATGAACACTGAAGCTTTCTTT. Its translation: CASSQMNTEAFF.

This clone was counted a single time. V usage is TRBV5-1 and J usage is TRBJ2-7; TRBD2 might be the D (5 bases). Germline CDR1 is SGHRS and CDR2 is YFSETQ. Trimming stripped 3 bases from V and 3 bases from J, with 13 bases between. This CDR3 is built from 14 residues. CDR3 amino acids: CASSSLLEGYEQYF. The CDR3 DNA sequence: TGCGCCAGCAGCTCTCTCCTAGAGGGCTACGAGCAGTACTTC.

The V call is TRBV11-2, the J call TRBJ2-3; 7 positions match TRBD1. This CDR3 is built from 14 residues. V shed 3 bases and J 6 bases; nucleotides not matched to a gene: 6. CDR1 is SGHAT, CDR2 FQNNGV, per germline. The CDR3 sequence is CASSFDRAEDTQYF. As DNA, the CDR3 is TGTGCCAGCAGCTTCGACAGGGCCGAGGATACGCAGTATTTT.

The V and J genes are TRBV5-1 and TRBJ2-5; D possibly corresponds to TRBD1 (6 bases). This CDR3 contains 14 residues. Germline lookup yields CDR1 SGHRS and CDR2 YFSETQ. V lost 1 base and J lost 3, with 10 bases in between. This CDR3 is CASSLYRAKETQYF. DNA for the CDR3: TGCGCCAGCAGCTTGTACAGGGCCAAAGAGACCCAGTACTTC.

In this sample, this clone turned up a few times. The gene calls are TRBV11-2 and TRBJ1-5; D is ambiguous. V lost 0 bases to trimming and J lost 7 bases, with 7 bases between them. This CDR3 has 13 amino acids. CDR1 and CDR2 from the germline V gene are SGHAT and FQNNGV. The CDR3 here is CASSLDPLQPQHF. The CDR3 nucleotides are TGTGCCAGCAGCTTAGATCCGCTCCAGCCCCAGCATTTT.